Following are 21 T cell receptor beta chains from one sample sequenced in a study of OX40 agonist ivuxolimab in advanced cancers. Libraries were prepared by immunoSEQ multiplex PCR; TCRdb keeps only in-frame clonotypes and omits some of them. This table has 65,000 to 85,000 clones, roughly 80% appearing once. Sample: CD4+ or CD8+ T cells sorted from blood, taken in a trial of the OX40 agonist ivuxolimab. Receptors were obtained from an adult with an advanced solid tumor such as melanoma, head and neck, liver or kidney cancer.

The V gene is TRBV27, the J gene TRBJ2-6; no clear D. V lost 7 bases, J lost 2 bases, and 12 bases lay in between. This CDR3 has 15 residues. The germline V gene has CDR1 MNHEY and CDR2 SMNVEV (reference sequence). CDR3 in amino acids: CASTPLGAGANVLTF. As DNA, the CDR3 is TGTGCCAGCACCCCCCTTGGGGCTGGGGCCAACGTCCTGACTTTC.

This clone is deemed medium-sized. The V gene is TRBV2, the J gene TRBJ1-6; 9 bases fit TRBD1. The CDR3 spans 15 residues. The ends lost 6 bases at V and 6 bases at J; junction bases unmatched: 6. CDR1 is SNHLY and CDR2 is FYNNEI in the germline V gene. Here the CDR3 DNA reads TGTGCCAGCAGCGTGACAGGGGGTCGTAATTCACCCCTCCACTTT. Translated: CASSVTGGRNSPLHF.

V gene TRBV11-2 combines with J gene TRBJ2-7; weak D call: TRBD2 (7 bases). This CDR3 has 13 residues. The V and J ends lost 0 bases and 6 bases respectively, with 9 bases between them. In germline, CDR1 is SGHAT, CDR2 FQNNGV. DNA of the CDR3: TGTGCCAGCAGCTTAGATAGGGGGGGCGAGCAGTACTTC. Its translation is CASSLDRGGEQYF.

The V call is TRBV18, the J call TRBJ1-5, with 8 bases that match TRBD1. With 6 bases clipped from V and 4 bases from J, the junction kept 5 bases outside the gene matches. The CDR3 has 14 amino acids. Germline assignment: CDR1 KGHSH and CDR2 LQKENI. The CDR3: CASSPGTGNQPQHF. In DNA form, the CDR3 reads TGTGCCAGCTCCCCCGGGACAGGAAATCAGCCCCAGCATTTT.

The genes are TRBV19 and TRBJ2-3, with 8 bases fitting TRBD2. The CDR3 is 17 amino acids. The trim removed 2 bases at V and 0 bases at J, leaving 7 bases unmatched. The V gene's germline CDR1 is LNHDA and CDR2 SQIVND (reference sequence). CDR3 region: CASSISSGSSSTDTQYF. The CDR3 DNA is TGTGCCAGTAGTATATCAAGCGGGAGTTCTAGCACAGATACGCAGTATTTT.

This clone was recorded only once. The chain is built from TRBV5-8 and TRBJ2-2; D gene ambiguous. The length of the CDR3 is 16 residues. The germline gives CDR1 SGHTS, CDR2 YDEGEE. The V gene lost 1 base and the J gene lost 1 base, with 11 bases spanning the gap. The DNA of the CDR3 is TGTGCCAGCAGCTTGACTGGTGGGCTGAACACCGGGGAGCTGTTTTTT. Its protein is CASSLTGGLNTGELFF.

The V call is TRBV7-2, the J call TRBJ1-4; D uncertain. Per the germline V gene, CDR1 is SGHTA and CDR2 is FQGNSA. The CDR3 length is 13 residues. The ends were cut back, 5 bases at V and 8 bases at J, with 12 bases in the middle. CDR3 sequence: CASSLDTGEKLFF. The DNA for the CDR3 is TGTGCCAGCAGCCTCGACACGGGAGAAAAACTGTTTTTT. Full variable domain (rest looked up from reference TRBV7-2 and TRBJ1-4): GAGVSQSPSNKVTEKGKDVELRCDPISGHTALYWYRQSLGQGLEFLIYFQGNSAPDKSGLPSDRFSAERTGGSVSTLTIQRTQQEDSAVYLCASSLDTGEKLFFGSGTQLSVL.

CDR3 sequence reads: CASSLDWRGTQYF. The DNA for the CDR3 is TGTGCCAGCAGCTTAGACTGGAGGGGGACCCAGTACTTC. The rearrangement joins TRBV7-2 to TRBJ2-5, with a weak D call TRBD2 (6 bases). This CDR3 has 13 residues. The V gene's germline CDR1 is SGHTA and CDR2 FQGNSA. V lost 1 base and J 7 bases, leaving 10 bases between the germline ends.

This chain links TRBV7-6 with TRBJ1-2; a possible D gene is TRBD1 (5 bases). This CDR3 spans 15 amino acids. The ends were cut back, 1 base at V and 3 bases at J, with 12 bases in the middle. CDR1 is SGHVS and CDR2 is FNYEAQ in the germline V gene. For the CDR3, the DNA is TGTGCCAGCAGCTTAGGGACAAATTCGGACTATGGCTACACCTTC. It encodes CASSLGTNSDYGYTF. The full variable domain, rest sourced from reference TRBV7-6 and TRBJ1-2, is GAGVSQSPRYKVTKRGQDVALRCDPISGHVSLYWYRQALGQGPEFLTYFNYEAQQDKSGLPNDRFSAERPEGSISTLTIQRTEQRDSAMYRCASSLGTNSDYGYTFGSGTRLTVV.

CDR3 DNA sequence: TGTGCCAGCTCAGGGACTAGCCCCGGGGAGCTGTTTTTT. The encoded protein is CASSGTSPGELFF. The J gene is TRBJ2-2, the V gene TRBV18; 9 nucleotides match TRBD2. The germline V gene encodes CDR1 KGHSH and CDR2 LQKENI. The CDR3 length is 13 residues. The ends lost 5 bases at V and 6 bases at J; junction bases unmatched: 1.

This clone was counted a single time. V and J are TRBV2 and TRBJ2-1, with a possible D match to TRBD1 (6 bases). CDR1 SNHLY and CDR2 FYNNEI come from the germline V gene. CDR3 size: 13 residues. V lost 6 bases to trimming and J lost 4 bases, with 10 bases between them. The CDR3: CASRTGQYNEQFF. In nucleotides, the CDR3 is TGTGCCAGCAGGACAGGACAGTACAATGAGCAGTTCTTC.

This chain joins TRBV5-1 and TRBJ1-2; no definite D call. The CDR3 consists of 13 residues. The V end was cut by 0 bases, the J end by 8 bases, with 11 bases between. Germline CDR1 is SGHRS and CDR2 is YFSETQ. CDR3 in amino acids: CASSLAGANGYTF. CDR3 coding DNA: TGCGCCAGCAGCTTGGCGGGAGCTAACGGCTACACCTTC.

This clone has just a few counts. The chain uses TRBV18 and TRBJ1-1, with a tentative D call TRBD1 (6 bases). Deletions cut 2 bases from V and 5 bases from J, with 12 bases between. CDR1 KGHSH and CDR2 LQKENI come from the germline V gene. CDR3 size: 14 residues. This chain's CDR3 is CASSPSRTVTEAFF. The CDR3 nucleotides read TGTGCCAGCTCACCAAGTAGGACAGTGACTGAAGCTTTCTTT.

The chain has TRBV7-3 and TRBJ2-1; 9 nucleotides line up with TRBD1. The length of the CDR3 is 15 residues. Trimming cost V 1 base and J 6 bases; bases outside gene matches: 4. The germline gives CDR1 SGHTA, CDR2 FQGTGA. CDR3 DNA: TGTGCCAGCAGCTTAAGGACAGGGGAGGGCAATGAGCAGTTCTTC. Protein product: CASSLRTGEGNEQFF.

The CDR3 nucleotides are TGTGCCAGCAGGGAGGGGACGGGACTAGCGGGGAGCTACGAGCAGTACTTC. Protein: CASREGTGLAGSYEQYF. The gene calls are TRBV5-5 and TRBJ2-7; 13 bases match TRBD2. The CDR3 has 17 amino acids. V lost 5 bases to trimming and J lost 3 bases; unmatched junction nucleotides: 11. CDR1 and CDR2 (germline): SGHKS, YYEKEE (reference sequence).

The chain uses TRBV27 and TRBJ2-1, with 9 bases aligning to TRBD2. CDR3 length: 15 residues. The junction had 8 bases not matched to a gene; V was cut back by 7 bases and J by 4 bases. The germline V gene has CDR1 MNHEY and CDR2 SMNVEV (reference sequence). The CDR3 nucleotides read TGTGCCAGCACCTTGACTAGCGGAATTTACAATGAGCAGTTCTTC. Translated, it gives CASTLTSGIYNEQFF.

The CDR3 protein is CASSYSGTGAQPQHF. Written as DNA, the CDR3 is TGTGCCAGCAGTTACAGTGGGACAGGGGCTCAGCCCCAGCATTTT. V is TRBV6-9 and J is TRBJ1-5; 10 bases agree with TRBD1. The CDR3 loop spans 15 amino acids. CDR1 and CDR2 from the germline V gene are MNHGY and SVAAGI. The ends lost 3 bases at V and 6 bases at J; junction bases unmatched: 5.

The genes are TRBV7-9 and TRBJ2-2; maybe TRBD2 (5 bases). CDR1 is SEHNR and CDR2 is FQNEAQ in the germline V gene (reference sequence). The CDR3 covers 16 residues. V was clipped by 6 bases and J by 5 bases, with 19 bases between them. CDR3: CASSRRSSRGTGELFF. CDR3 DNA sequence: TGTGCCAGCAGTCGCCGGTCTAGCCGTGGGACCGGGGAGCTGTTTTTT.

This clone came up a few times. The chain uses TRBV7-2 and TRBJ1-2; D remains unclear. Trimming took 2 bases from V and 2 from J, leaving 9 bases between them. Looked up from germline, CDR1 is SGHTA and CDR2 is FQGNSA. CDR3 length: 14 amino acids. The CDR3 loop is CASSLTAQNYGYTF. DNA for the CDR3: TGTGCCAGCAGCTTAACAGCCCAAAACTATGGCTACACCTTC.

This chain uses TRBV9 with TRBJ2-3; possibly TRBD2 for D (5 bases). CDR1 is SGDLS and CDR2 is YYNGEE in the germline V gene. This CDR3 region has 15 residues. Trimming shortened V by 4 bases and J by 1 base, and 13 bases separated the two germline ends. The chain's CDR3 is CASSRGGLRTDTQYF. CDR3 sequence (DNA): TGTGCCAGCAGCCGTGGAGGCTTACGCACAGATACGCAGTATTTT.

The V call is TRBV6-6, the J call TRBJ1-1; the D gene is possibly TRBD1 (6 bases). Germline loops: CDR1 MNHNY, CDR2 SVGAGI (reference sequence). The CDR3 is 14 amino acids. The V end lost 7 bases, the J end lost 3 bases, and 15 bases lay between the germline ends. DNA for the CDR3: TGTGCCAGCACCCACCGACAGGCTGACACTGAAGCTTTCTTT. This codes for CASTHRQADTEAFF.